These 6 T cell receptor beta chains share one sample of origin, sequenced in a study of T cell responses to AZD1222 COVID-19 vaccine. Assay: immunoSEQ multiplex PCR; the TCRdb copy retains only in-frame clones and omits some. This table holds 75,000 to 90,000 clones, over 90% found once. The source material was peripheral blood, sampled on day 0 of AZD1222 vaccination. These receptors came from an adult in good health.

This clone was counted once. The V gene is TRBV9, the J gene TRBJ1-2; TRBD1 is a possible D gene (5 bases). V was clipped by 0 bases and J by 6 bases, with 9 bases between them. CDR3 length: 13 residues. In germline, CDR1 is SGDLS, CDR2 YYNGEE. The DNA for the CDR3 is TGTGCCAGCAGCGTAGTCTGGGGGGATGGCTACACCTTC. Encoded protein: CASSVVWGDGYTF.

The genes are TRBV3-1 (or the pseudogene TRBV3-2) and TRBJ1-1; 7 bases agree with TRBD1. The CDR3 has 13 amino acids. V dropped 5 bases and J dropped 7; count of bases not matched to a gene: 7. CDR1 and CDR2 (germline): LGHDT, YNNKEL (reference sequence). As DNA, the CDR3 is TGTGCCAGCAGCTTAGGGGGCGCGGGTGAAGCTTTCTTT. Amino acid sequence: CASSLGGAGEAFF.

This chain connects TRBV10-3 to TRBJ1-4; 7 nucleotides agree with TRBD1. Per germline, CDR1 ENHRY and CDR2 SYGVKD. The CDR3 is made up of 16 amino acids. The V and J ends lost 0 bases and 3 bases, in that order; junction bases with no gene match: 4. The CDR3 region is CAISESITGANEKLFF. The DNA for the CDR3 is TGTGCCATCAGTGAGTCGATCACAGGGGCTAATGAAAAACTGTTTTTT.

The V and J genes are TRBV19 and TRBJ1-1; D remains unclear. Germline CDR1 and CDR2: LNHDA and SQIVND (reference sequence). V lost 5 bases, J lost 10 bases, and 20 bases lay in between. This CDR3 spans 14 amino acids. The CDR3 here is CASSPGGPIPRAFF. CDR3 bases: TGTGCCAGTAGTCCTGGTGGGCCCATACCAAGAGCTTTCTTT. Using reference TRBV19 and TRBJ1-1 for the parts outside the CDR3, the full variable domain is DGGITQSPKYLFRKEGQNVTLSCEQNLNHDAMYWYRQDPGQGLRLIYYSQIVNDFQKGDIAEGYSVSREKKESFPLTVTSAQKNPTAFYLCASSPGGPIPRAFFGQGTRLTVV.

The V call is TRBV6-6, the J call TRBJ1-2; D is possibly TRBD1 (5 bases). CDR3 size: 18 residues. Germline CDR1 and CDR2: MNHNY and SVGAGI (reference sequence). V was cut by 5 bases and J by 3 bases, with 25 bases left in between. CDR3 coding DNA: TGTGCCAGCAGTCCTACGACAGAGGTATTAAGAGGGTACTATGGCTACACCTTC. This codes for CASSPTTEVLRGYYGYTF.

CDR3 in amino acids: CATSTQADSYEQYF. The CDR3 nucleotides read TGTGCCACCAGCACTCAGGCGGACTCCTACGAGCAGTACTTC. This chain links TRBV15 with TRBJ2-7, with unresolved D. CDR3 length equals 14 residues. V lost 4 bases to trimming and J lost 0 bases, with 10 bases between them. In germline, CDR1 is LNHNV, CDR2 YYDKDF (reference sequence). The complete variable domain, with remaining parts taken from reference TRBV15 and TRBJ2-7, reads DAMVIQNPRYQVTQFGKPVTLSCSQTLNHNVMYWYQQKSSQAPKLLFHYYDKDFNNEADTPDNFQSRRPNTSFCFLDIRSPGLGDTAMYLCATSTQADSYEQYFGPGTRLTVT.